The entry below gives a single T cell receptor beta chain sequence along with its context. The method was immunoSEQ multiplex PCR; TCRdb's version includes in-frame clones alone and lacks a portion of them. The sample holds 69,000 or so clones, 80% to 90% seen once. The sample is drawn from a study of OX40 agonist ivuxolimab in advanced cancers. Across the study: Across the patients, intravenous ivuxolimab was delivered every 2 weeks at 0.01 to 10 mg/kg. Three patients had partial responses: one hepatocellular carcinoma, two cutaneous melanoma.

Blood draws occurred at baseline, cycle 4 day 1, and cycle 7 day 1. This CDR3 spans 14 amino acids. V shed 4 bases, J shed 5 bases, and the junction held 5 bases outside the gene matches. From germline, CDR1 is MNHEY and CDR2 SMNVEV (reference sequence). This TCR was sampled from an adult with an advanced solid tumor such as melanoma, head and neck, liver or kidney cancer. V and J are TRBV27 and TRBJ2-3; 8 nucleotides line up with TRBD1. This specimen was CD4+ or CD8+ T cells sorted from blood, taken in a trial of the OX40 agonist ivuxolimab. CDR3: CASSYLGTGDTQYF. DNA for the CDR3: TGTGCCAGCAGTTACCTCGGGACAGGAGATACGCAGTATTTT.